This TCR beta chain was recorded in a study of blood T cells in healthy people across ages. Primed by a sample-barcoded 5' primer and a J-beta primer mix, a second PCR proceeded for about 6 to 12 cycles. In TCRdb, the 5' RACE reads were re-called with MiXCR into one record per CDR3 protein. The sample lists more than 650,000 distinct CDR3 sequences, 20% to 25% occurring once. The CDR3 has 14 amino acids. This clonotype was counted at least ten times. Its antigen is as yet unknown. General study results and limits: Naive and antigen-experienced cells could not be conclusively compared, given unsorted PBMCs. Long-lived donors carried more naive CD4+ cells and greater diversity than aged donors.

Sequencing was carried out using blood. The origin of this receptor is an older man in good health. The chain employs TRBV21-1 and TRBJ2-2. TRBV21-1 is a known pseudogene. DNA of the CDR3: TGTGCCAGCAGCAAAGTCCGTGTGAGCGGGGAGCTGTTTTTT. Its protein product is CASSKVRVSGELFF.